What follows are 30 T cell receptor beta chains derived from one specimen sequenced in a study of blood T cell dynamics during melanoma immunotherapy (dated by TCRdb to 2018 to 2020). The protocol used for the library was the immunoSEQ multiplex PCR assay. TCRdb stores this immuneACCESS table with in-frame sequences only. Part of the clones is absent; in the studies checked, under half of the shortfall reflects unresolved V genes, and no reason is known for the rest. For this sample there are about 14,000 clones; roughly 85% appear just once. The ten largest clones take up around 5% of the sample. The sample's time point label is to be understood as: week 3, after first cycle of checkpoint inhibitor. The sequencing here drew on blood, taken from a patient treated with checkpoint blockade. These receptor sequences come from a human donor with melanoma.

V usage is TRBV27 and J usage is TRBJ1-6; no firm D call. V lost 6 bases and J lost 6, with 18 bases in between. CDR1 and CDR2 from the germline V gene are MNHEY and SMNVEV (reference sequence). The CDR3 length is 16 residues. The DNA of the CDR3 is TGTGCCAGCAGCCCTACCATACCCTCTGGTAATTCACCCCTCCACTTT. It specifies CASSPTIPSGNSPLHF.

CDR3 bases: TGTGCCAGCAGCTCCCCCGGGAGCCACGAGCAGTACTTC. Amino acids: CASSSPGSHEQYF. The genes are TRBV28 and TRBJ2-7, with D possibly matching TRBD2 (6 bases). The CDR3 has 13 amino acids. The germline CDR1 and CDR2 sequences are MDHEN and SYDVKM. The V end lost 6 bases, the J end lost 5 bases, and 14 bases lay between the germline ends.

The CDR3 coding sequence is TGCGCCAGTTCGCGGGACGGAGATTCACCCCTCCACTTT. Translation gives CASSRDGDSPLHF. The chain uses TRBV4-1 and TRBJ1-6; perhaps TRBD1 as D (5 bases). The CDR3 contains 13 residues. Per the germline V gene, CDR1 is MGHRA and CDR2 is YSYEKL. V was pared by 9 bases and J by 8 bases, with 14 bases between.

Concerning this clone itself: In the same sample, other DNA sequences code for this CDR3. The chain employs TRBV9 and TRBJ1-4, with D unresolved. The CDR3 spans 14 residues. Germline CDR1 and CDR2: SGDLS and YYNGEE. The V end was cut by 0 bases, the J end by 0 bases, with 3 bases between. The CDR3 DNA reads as TGTGCCAGCAGCGTAGACGCAACTAATGAAAAACTGTTTTTT. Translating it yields CASSVDATNEKLFF. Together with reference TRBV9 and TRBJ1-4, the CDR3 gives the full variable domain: DSGVTQTPKHLITATGQRVTLRCSPRSGDLSVYWYQQSLDQGLQFLIQYYNGEERAKGNILERFSAQQFPDLHSELNLSSLELGDSALYFCASSVDATNEKLFFGSGTQLSVL.

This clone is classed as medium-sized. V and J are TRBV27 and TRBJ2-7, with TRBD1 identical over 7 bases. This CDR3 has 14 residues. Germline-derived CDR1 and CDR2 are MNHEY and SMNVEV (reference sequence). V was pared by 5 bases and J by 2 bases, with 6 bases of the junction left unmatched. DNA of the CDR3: TGTGCCAGCAGTGTCGAAGGGGGCCCCTACGAGCAGTACTTC. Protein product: CASSVEGGPYEQYF.

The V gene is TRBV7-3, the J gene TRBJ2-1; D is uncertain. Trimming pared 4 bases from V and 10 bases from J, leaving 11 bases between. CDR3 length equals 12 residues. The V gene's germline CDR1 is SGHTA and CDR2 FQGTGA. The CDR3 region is CASSSILGEQFF. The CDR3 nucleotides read TGTGCCAGCAGCTCAATTCTCGGGGAGCAGTTCTTC.

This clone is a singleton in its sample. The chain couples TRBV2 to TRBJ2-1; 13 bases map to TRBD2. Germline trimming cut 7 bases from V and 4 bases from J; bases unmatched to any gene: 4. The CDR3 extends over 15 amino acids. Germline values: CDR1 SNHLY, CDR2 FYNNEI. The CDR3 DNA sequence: TGTGCCAGCAACGTACTAGCGGGAGGGTACAATGAGCAGTTCTTC. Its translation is CASNVLAGGYNEQFF.

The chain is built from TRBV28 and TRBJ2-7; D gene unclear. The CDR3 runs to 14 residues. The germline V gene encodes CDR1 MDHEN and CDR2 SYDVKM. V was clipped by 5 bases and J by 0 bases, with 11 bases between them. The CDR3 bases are TGTGCCAGCAGTGGTTGGAACTACTCCTACGAGCAGTACTTC. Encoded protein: CASSGWNYSYEQYF.

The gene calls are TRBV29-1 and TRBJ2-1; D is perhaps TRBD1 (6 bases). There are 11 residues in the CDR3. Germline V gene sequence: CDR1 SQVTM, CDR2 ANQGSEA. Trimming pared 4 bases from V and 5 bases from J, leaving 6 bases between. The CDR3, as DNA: TGCAGCGTTGGGGGGCACAATGAGCAGTTCTTC. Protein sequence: CSVGGHNEQFF.

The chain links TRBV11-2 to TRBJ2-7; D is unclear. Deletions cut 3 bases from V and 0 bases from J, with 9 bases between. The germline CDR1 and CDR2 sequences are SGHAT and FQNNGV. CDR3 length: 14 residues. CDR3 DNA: TGTGCCAGCAGCTTTGGACCCAGCTCCTACGAGCAGTACTTC. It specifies CASSFGPSSYEQYF.

CDR3 coding DNA: TGCGCCAGCAGCCAAGAAGGCAGCGGGACTATCTCCTACAATGAGCAGTTCTTC. Translation gives CASSQEGSGTISYNEQFF. The V gene is TRBV4-1, the J gene TRBJ2-1; 7 positions match TRBD2. Germline V gives CDR1 MGHRA, CDR2 YSYEKL. The CDR3 loop spans 18 amino acids. Germline trimming cut 0 bases from V and 0 bases from J; bases unmatched to any gene: 8.

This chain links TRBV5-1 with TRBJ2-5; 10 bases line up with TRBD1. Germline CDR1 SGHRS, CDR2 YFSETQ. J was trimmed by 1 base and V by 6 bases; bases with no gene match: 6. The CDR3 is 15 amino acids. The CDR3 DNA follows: TGCGCCAGCACGGACAGGGGGGGCCTCCAAGAGACCCAGTACTTC. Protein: CASTDRGGLQETQYF.

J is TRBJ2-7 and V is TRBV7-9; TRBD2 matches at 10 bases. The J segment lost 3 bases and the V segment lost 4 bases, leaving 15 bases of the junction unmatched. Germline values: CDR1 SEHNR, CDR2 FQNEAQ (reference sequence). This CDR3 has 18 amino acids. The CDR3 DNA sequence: TGTGCCAGCAGCTCCGTAAGCGGGAGGGCCTTCCGGGACTACGAGCAGTACTTC. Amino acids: CASSSVSGRAFRDYEQYF.

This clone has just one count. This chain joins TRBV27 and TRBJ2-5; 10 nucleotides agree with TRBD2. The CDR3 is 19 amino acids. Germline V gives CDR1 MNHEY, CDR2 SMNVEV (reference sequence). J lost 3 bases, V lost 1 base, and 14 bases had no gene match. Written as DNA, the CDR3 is TGTGCCAGCAGTTTATATCCCTCAGGGCTAGCGGGAGCGGAAGAGACCCAGTACTTC. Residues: CASSLYPSGLAGAEETQYF.

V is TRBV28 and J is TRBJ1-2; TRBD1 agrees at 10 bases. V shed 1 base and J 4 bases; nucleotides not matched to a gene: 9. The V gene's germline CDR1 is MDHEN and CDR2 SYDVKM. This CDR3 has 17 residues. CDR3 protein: CASSLYGTGAGPYGYTF. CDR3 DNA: TGTGCCAGCAGTTTATATGGGACAGGGGCCGGCCCCTATGGCTACACCTTC.

The CDR3 bases are TGTGCCAGCAGCTTAGCAAGGGAGAATGAGCAGTTCTTC. Its protein product is CASSLARENEQFF. The V and J genes are TRBV7-2 and TRBJ2-1; maybe TRBD2 (5 bases). Trimming took 0 bases from V and 7 from J, leaving 7 bases between them. Germline CDR1 is SGHTA and CDR2 is FQGNSA. The CDR3 extends over 13 amino acids.

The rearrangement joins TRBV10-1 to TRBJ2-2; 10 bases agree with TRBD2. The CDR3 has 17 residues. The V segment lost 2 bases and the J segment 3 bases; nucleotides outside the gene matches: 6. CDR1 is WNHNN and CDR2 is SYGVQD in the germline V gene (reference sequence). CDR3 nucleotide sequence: TGCGCCAGCAGTGAGCCAAAGGGACTAGCGCACACCGGGGAGCTGTTTTTT. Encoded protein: CASSEPKGLAHTGELFF.

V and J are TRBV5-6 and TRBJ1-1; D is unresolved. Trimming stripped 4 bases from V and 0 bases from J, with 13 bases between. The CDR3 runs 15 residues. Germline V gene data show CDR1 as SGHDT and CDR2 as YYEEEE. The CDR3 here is CASSPGELLNTEAFF. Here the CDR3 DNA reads TGTGCCAGCAGCCCCGGTGAATTGCTGAACACTGAAGCTTTCTTT.

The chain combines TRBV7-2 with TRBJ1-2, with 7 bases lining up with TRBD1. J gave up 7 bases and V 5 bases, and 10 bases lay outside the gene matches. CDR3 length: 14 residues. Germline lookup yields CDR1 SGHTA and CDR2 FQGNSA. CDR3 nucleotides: TGTGCCAGCAGCCTACAGGGGTCTAGATCTGGCTACACCTTC. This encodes CASSLQGSRSGYTF. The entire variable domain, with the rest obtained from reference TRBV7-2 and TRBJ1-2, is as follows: GAGVSQSPSNKVTEKGKDVELRCDPISGHTALYWYRQSLGQGLEFLIYFQGNSAPDKSGLPSDRFSAERTGGSVSTLTIQRTQQEDSAVYLCASSLQGSRSGYTFGSGTRLTVV.

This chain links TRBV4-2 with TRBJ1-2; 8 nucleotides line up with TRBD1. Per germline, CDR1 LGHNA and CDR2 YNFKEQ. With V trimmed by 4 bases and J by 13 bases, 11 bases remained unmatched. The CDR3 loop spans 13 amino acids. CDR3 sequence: CASSPNRQGYLTF. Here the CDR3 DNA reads TGTGCCAGCAGCCCTAATCGACAGGGGTATCTCACCTTC.

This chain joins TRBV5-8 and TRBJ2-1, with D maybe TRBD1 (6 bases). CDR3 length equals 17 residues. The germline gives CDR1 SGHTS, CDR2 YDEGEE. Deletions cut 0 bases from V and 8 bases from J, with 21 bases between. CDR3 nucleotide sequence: TGTGCCAGCAGCTTGGCCAAGTCCCCCACAGGGTCTGATGAGCAGTTCTTC. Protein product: CASSLAKSPTGSDEQFF.

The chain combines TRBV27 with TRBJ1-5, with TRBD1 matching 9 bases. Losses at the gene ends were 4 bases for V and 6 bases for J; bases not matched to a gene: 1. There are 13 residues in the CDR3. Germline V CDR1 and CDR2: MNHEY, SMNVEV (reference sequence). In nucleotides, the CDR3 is TGTGCCAGCAGTTGGACAGGGGCTCAGCCCCAGCATTTT. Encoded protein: CASSWTGAQPQHF.

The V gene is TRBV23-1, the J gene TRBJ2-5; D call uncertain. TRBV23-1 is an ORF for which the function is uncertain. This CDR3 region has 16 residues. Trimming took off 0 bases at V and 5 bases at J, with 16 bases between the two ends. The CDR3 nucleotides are TGCGCCAGCAGTCAATCATGTGACAACTTCGGGGAGACCCAGTACTTC. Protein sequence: CASSQSCDNFGETQYF.

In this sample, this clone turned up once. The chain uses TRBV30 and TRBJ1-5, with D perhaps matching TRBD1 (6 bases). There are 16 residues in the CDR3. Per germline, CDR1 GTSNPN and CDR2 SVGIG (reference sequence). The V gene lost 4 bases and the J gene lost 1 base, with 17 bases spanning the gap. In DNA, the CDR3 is TGTGCCTGGAACTTTGGGGGCCAGGGAAGCAATCAGCCCCAGCATTTT. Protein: CAWNFGGQGSNQPQHF. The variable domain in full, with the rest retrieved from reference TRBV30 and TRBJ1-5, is SQTIHQWPATLVQPVGSPLSLECTVEGTSNPNLYWYRQAAGRGLQLLFYSVGIGQISSEVPQNLSASRPQDRQFILSSKKLLLSDSGFYLCAWNFGGQGSNQPQHFGDGTRLSIL.

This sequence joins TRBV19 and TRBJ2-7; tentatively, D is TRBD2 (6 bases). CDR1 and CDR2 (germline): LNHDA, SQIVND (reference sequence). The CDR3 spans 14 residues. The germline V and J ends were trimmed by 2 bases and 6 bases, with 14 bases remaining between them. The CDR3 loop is CASSILQGGSEQYF. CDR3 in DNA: TGTGCCAGTAGTATACTTCAGGGAGGTAGCGAGCAGTACTTC.

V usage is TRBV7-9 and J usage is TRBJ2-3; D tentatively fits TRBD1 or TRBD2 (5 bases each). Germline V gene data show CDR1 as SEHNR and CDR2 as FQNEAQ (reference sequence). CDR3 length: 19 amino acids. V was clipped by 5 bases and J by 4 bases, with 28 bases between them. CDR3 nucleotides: TGTGCCAGCAGCCCCAACTACCCCCGGGACCTTGAGGACCCAGATACGCAGTATTTT. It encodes CASSPNYPRDLEDPDTQYF.

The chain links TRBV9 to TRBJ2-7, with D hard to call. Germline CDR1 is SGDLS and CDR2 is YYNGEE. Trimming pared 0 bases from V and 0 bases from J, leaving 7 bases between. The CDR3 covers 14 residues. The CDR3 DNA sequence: TGTGCCAGCAGCGTAGAGGCAGTCTCCTACGAGCAGTACTTC. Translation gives CASSVEAVSYEQYF.

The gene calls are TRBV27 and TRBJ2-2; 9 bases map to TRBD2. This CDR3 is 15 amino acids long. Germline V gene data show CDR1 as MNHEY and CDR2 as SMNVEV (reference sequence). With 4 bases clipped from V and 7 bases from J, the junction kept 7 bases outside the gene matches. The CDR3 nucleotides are TGTGCCAGCAGTTGGGTAGCGGGAGTTAACGGGGAGCTGTTTTTT. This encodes CASSWVAGVNGELFF.

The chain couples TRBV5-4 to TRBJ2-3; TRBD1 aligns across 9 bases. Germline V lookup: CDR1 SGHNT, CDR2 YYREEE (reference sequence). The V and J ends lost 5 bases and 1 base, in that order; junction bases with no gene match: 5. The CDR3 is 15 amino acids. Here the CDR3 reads CASSLRTGGTDTQYF. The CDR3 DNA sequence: TGTGCCAGCAGTTTGAGGACAGGGGGCACAGATACGCAGTATTTT.

The CDR3 sequence: CASLRTTARPETQYF. The CDR3 DNA follows: TGTGCCAGCCTCCGAACGACAGCAAGGCCGGAGACCCAGTACTTC. J is TRBJ2-5 and V is TRBV28; D perhaps matches TRBD1 (5 bases). Germline CDR1 and CDR2: MDHEN and SYDVKM. The CDR3 runs 15 residues. The V end was cut by 8 bases, the J end by 5 bases, with 21 bases between. The full variable domain, completed using reference TRBV28 and TRBJ2-5, is DVKVTQSSRYLVKRTGEKVFLECVQDMDHENMFWYRQDPGLGLRLIYFSYDVKMKEKGDIPEGYSVSREKKERFSLILESASTNQTSMYLCASLRTTARPETQYFGPGTRLLVL.